A selection of T cell receptor beta chains follows, all from one sample in a study of cytotoxic CD8 clonotypes in ibrutinib-treated CLL. Only in-frame clones appear in the TCRdb table, and some are missing; sequencing was by immunoSEQ multiplex PCR. Here the sample spans about 21,000 clones, under 80% being singletons. Here the sequenced sample was PBMCs, taken before ibrutinib treatment. These receptor sequences come from a human donor with chronic lymphocytic leukemia. The CDR3 runs from the conserved cysteine through the conserved F or W. Fields, in order: D gene, clone size, V gene, J gene, CDR3 DNA, CDR3 protein. D genes are given only for firm matches. Rows may omit the clone size; those that give it use once, few, many or a size class.

D: TRBD2; size: NA; V: TRBV18; J: TRBJ2-7; DNA: TGTGCCAGCTCACCAGGGGCGGGAGTAGGCGAGCAGTACTTC; CDR3: CASSPGAGVGEQYF
D: NA; size: once; V: TRBV13; J: TRBJ2-7; DNA: TGTGCCAGCAGCTTAGCTGGGGGGTACGAGCAGTACTTC; CDR3: CASSLAGGYEQYF
D: NA; size: NA; V: TRBV7-8; J: TRBJ2-5; DNA: TGTGCCAGCAGCCGAGCGGGTAGCCTACAAGAGACCCAGTACTTC; CDR3: CASSRAGSLQETQYF
D: NA; size: NA; V: TRBV5-1; J: TRBJ2-1; DNA: TGCGCCAGCAGCTTCCGGGAGACTATCAATGAGCAGTTCTTC; CDR3: CASSFRETINEQFF
D: TRBD1; size: NA; V: TRBV28; J: TRBJ1-1; DNA: TGTGCCAGCAGTCTCGGGACAGGACCAAACACTGAAGCTTTCTTT; CDR3: CASSLGTGPNTEAFF
D: TRBD1; size: NA; V: TRBV11-2; J: TRBJ1-4; DNA: TGTGCCAGCAGATTATCGACAGGGGATGAAAAACTGTTTTTT; CDR3: CASRLSTGDEKLFF
D: NA; size: NA; V: TRBV18; J: TRBJ2-7; DNA: TGTGCCAGCTCAAATACCGAAACCTACGAGCAGTACTTC; CDR3: CASSNTETYEQYF
D: TRBD1; size: NA; V: TRBV5-1; J: TRBJ2-7; DNA: TGCGCCAGCAGCTTGGCGACAGGGTCCTACGAGCAGTACTTC; CDR3: CASSLATGSYEQYF
D: TRBD1; size: NA; V: TRBV7-9; J: TRBJ1-4; DNA: TGTGCCAGCAGCTTCCGGGACAGGGAGAGTGAAAAACTGTTTTTT; CDR3: CASSFRDRESEKLFF
D: NA; size: NA; V: TRBV5-1; J: TRBJ2-7; DNA: TGCGCCAGCAGCTTATACAGGAAACCGGGTGGGCAGTACTTC; CDR3: CASSLYRKPGGQYF
D: TRBD2; size: NA; V: TRBV28; J: TRBJ2-3; DNA: TGTGCCAGCACTTCTCGCGGGAGGGCGGGAGATACGCAGTATTTT; CDR3: CASTSRGRAGDTQYF
D: NA; size: NA; V: TRBV7-4; J: TRBJ1-1; DNA: TGTGCCAGCAGCCTACAAGGTAGGGTGACTGAAGCTTTCTTT; CDR3: CASSLQGRVTEAFF
D: NA; size: NA; V: TRBV5-5; J: TRBJ2-7; DNA: TGTGCCAGCAGCTTGGTTCAGGGGGGGTACGAGCAGTACTTC; CDR3: CASSLVQGGYEQYF
D: NA; size: once; V: TRBV18; J: TRBJ2-1; DNA: TGTGCCAGCTCAACGGGACCTAATGAGCAGTTCTTC; CDR3: CASSTGPNEQFF
D: NA; size: NA; V: TRBV7-9; J: TRBJ2-3; DNA: TGTGCCAGCAGCTTAGCTCCCGGCCCGCATACGCAGTATTTT; CDR3: CASSLAPGPHTQYF
D: TRBD2; size: NA; V: TRBV6-4; J: TRBJ2-3; DNA: TGTGCCAGCAGATATGGGACTAGCGGGAGTAGGGCGCAGTATTTT; CDR3: CASRYGTSGSRAQYF
D: TRBD2; size: few; V: TRBV7-2; J: TRBJ2-7; DNA: TGTGCCAGCAGCTTAGGACTAGCGGTTACCTACGAGCAGTACTTC; CDR3: CASSLGLAVTYEQYF
D: TRBD2; size: NA; V: TRBV6-5; J: TRBJ2-2; DNA: TGTGCCAGCAGGGGACTAGCGGGACGTGACGGGGAGCTGTTTTTT; CDR3: CASRGLAGRDGELFF
D: NA; size: NA; V: TRBV7-3; J: TRBJ1-1; DNA: TGTGCCAGCAGCCCTACCCAGAACACTGAAGCTTTCTTT; CDR3: CASSPTQNTEAFF
D: NA; size: once; V: TRBV18; J: TRBJ2-5; DNA: TGTGCCAGCTCAGCACGAACACCGGGCCTCATGCAGTACTTC; CDR3: CASSARTPGLMQYF
D: NA; size: NA; V: TRBV20-1; J: TRBJ2-1; DNA: TGCAGTTCAGGACAAAACAATGAGCAGTTCTTC; CDR3: CSSGQNNEQFF
D: NA; size: few; V: TRBV5-1; J: TRBJ1-5; DNA: TGCGCCAGCAGCTTGGCAGGGAATCAGCCCCAGCATTTT; CDR3: CASSLAGNQPQHF
D: NA; size: few; V: TRBV19; J: TRBJ2-2; DNA: TGTGCCAGTAGTATAGATCCGAGCACCGGGGAGCTGTTTTTT; CDR3: CASSIDPSTGELFF
D: NA; size: NA; V: TRBV10-2; J: TRBJ1-5; DNA: TGCGCCAGCAGTGAAATCACACAGCCCCAGCATTTT; CDR3: CASSEITQPQHF
D: NA; size: NA; V: TRBV6-1; J: TRBJ2-3; DNA: TGTGCCAGCAGTGACCCCCCCCGCACAGATACGCAGTATTTT; CDR3: CASSDPPRTDTQYF
D: TRBD2; size: once; V: TRBV28; J: TRBJ2-1; DNA: TGTGCCAGCAGTTTAATGGGCGGGGGTCGAGGGAATGAGCAGTTCTTC; CDR3: CASSLMGGGRGNEQFF
D: TRBD2; size: NA; V: TRBV27; J: TRBJ2-7; DNA: TGTGCCAGCAGCCGAACTAGCGGGGGCTACGAGCAGTACTTC; CDR3: CASSRTSGGYEQYF
D: NA; size: NA; V: TRBV27; J: TRBJ2-7; DNA: TGTGCCAGCCGTCCCAGGGGCGCCCGCGAGCAGTACTTC; CDR3: CASRPRGAREQYF
D: NA; size: NA; V: TRBV25-1; J: TRBJ2-2; DNA: TGTGCCAGCACTATGAGGGACACCGGGGAGCTGTTTTTT; CDR3: CASTMRDTGELFF
D: TRBD2; size: NA; V: TRBV5-1; J: TRBJ2-5; DNA: TGCGCCAGCAGCTTACACCTTAGCGGGAGGCCCCGGGGCGAGACCCAGTACTTC; CDR3: CASSLHLSGRPRGETQYF
D: TRBD2; size: NA; V: TRBV7-9; J: TRBJ2-7; DNA: TGTGCCAGCAGCTTAGGACTAGCGGGGAACTACGAGCAGTACTTC; CDR3: CASSLGLAGNYEQYF
D: TRBD1; size: NA; V: TRBV4-1; J: TRBJ1-2; DNA: TGCGCCAGCAGCCAAGAGGGACAGGGATATGGCTACACCTTC; CDR3: CASSQEGQGYGYTF
D: NA; size: NA; V: TRBV18; J: TRBJ2-7; DNA: TGTGCCAGCTCTCCTCCGGTGTATTCCTACGAGCAGTACTTC; CDR3: CASSPPVYSYEQYF
D: NA; size: NA; V: TRBV5-1; J: TRBJ1-1; DNA: TGCGCCAGCAGCTTGGAAATTATAGGGACGAACACTGAAGCTTTCTTT; CDR3: CASSLEIIGTNTEAFF
D: TRBD1; size: once; V: TRBV6-1; J: TRBJ2-3; DNA: TGTGCCAGCAGCGGTTACAGGGGGGGCACAGATACGCAGTATTTT; CDR3: CASSGYRGGTDTQYF
D: TRBD1; size: NA; V: TRBV11-2; J: TRBJ2-5; DNA: TGTGCCAGCAGCAGCCGCGGTACAGGGGGGATAAAAGAGACCCAGTACTTC; CDR3: CASSSRGTGGIKETQYF
D: NA; size: once; V: TRBV29-1; J: TRBJ1-1; DNA: TGCAGCGTTGAGGTGCCCGGGACAGAAGCTTTCTTT; CDR3: CSVEVPGTEAFF
D: NA; size: NA; V: TRBV5-6; J: TRBJ2-1; DNA: TGTGCCAGCAGCTTGTGGGGAAGGTCGGGCAATGAGCAGTTCTTC; CDR3: CASSLWGRSGNEQFF
D: NA; size: NA; V: TRBV25-1; J: TRBJ2-7; DNA: TGTGCCAGCAGTGACCCCGGACGGTACGAGCAGTACTTC; CDR3: CASSDPGRYEQYF
D: TRBD1; size: NA; V: TRBV5-6; J: TRBJ2-7; DNA: TGTGCCAGCAGCTTGGTAATCGGGACAGGGGCTGACGAGCAGTACTTC; CDR3: CASSLVIGTGADEQYF